This TCR beta chain was sequenced during a study of blood T cell repertoires in COVID-19. As for the study in general: T cells, B-cell-depleted T cells, or PBMCs provided the cDNA or gDNA that served as material.

This clone appeared a few times. Profiling relied on immunoSEQ multiplex PCR, and the TCRdb table lists in-frame clones only, not all of them. Among around 290,000 clones listed, more than 75% were seen once. Trimming pared 5 bases from V and 0 bases from J, leaving 26 bases between. CDR3 length equals 20 residues. CDR1 is MDHEN and CDR2 is SYDVKM in the germline V gene. The TCR sequence derives from a woman between 45 and 65 years old who had recovered from COVID-19. The sequenced sample was peripheral blood. The chain employs TRBV28 and TRBJ1-5, with D tentatively TRBD1 (5 bases). In DNA form, the CDR3 reads TGTGCCAGCAGTGAGGCACGTCACCAGTGGGGGGTTCATAGCAATCAGCCCCAGCATTTT. Residues: CASSEARHQWGVHSNQPQHF.